Sequencing of this T cell receptor beta chain was carried out in a study of long-term antiretroviral therapy in people with HIV. Findings of the study overall: CDR3 lengths in HIV samples spanned a narrower range than controls.

Trimming took 0 bases from V and 5 from J, leaving 8 bases between them. Germline loops: CDR1 SGDLS, CDR2 YYNGEE. This CDR3 region has 13 residues. On this clone itself: Its specificity is not known.

Running of the v3.0 immunoSEQ assay took place at survey level. The method was immunoSEQ multiplex PCR; TCRdb's version includes in-frame clones alone and lacks a portion of them. The top ten clones hold more than 9% of a sample with about 14,000 clones, 88% of them seen once. The material was unsorted PBMCs, obtained 6.2 years after starting antiretroviral therapy. The sequence was collected from a man in his forties with HIV. The V call is TRBV9, the J call TRBJ1-1; D unclear. CDR3: CASSVGPWTEAFF. DNA of the CDR3: TGTGCCAGCAGCGTAGGTCCGTGGACTGAAGCTTTCTTT.